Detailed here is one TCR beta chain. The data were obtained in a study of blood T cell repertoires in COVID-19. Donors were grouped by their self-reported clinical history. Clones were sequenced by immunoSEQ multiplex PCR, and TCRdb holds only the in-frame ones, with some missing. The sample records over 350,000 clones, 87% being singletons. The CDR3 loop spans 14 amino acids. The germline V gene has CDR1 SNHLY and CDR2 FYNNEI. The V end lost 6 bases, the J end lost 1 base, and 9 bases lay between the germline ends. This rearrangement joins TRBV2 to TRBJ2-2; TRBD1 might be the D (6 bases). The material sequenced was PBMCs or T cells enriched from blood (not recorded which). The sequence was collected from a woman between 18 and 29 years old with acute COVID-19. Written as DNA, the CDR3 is TGTGCCAGCAGGGAGACAGGGAACACCGGGGAGCTGTTTTTT. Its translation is CASRETGNTGELFF. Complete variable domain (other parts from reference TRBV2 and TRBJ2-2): EPEVTQTPSHQVTQMGQEVILRCVPISNHLYFYWYRQILGQKVEFLVSFYNNEISEKSEIFDDQFSVERPDGSNFTLKIRSTKLEDSAMYFCASRETGNTGELFFGEGSRLTVL.